The entry below gives a single T cell receptor beta chain sequence along with its context. What it binds is not known. This specimen belongs to a study of cytomegalovirus exposure and HLA in healthy donors. Across the study: The same platform used for the 500 to 850 first-cohort repertoires was also used for the 90 to 150 validation repertoires, as a later analysis reported.

Clones were read by immunoSEQ multiplex PCR, and TCRdb kept only the in-frame ones, dropping some. The sample has 20,000 to 25,000 clones, around 96% seen once. Whole-study findings and limits: In vitro checks showed that three CMV-associated chains really do target CMV antigens.

The CDR3 contains 16 residues. The V end was cut by 6 bases, the J end by 6 bases, with 23 bases between. Germline V gene lookup returns CDR1 SGHDN and CDR2 FVKESK. This receptor was taken from a young man in good health and CMV-seropositive. Sequencing was performed on PBMCs. The rearrangement joins TRBV14 to TRBJ1-2; no firm D call. CDR3: CASRKRHPAFGDGYTF. The CDR3 DNA sequence: TGTGCCAGCAGAAAGAGACACCCAGCCTTCGGGGATGGCTACACCTTC.